The 12 T cell receptor beta chains listed next were all sequenced from one sample in a study of blood T cell repertoires in COVID-19. Assay: immunoSEQ multiplex PCR; the TCRdb copy retains only in-frame clones and omits some. In the table there are roughly 41,000 clones, 70% to 90% of which are singletons. The sequenced material came from peripheral blood. The origin of the receptors is a man aged 55-75 years with active COVID-19.

This chain's CDR3 is CASSHPTDLQETQYF. Written as DNA, the CDR3 is TGTGCCAGCAGCCACCCGACAGATCTCCAAGAGACCCAGTACTTC. This chain uses TRBV3-1 (or the pseudogene TRBV3-2) with TRBJ2-5, with a possible D match to TRBD1 (5 bases). The CDR3 has 15 residues. Trimming cost V 3 bases and J 1 base, with 12 bases left between them. The germline gives CDR1 LGHDT, CDR2 YNNKEL (reference sequence).

This sequence joins TRBV9 and TRBJ2-6, with D perhaps matching TRBD2 (5 bases). The CDR3 runs to 16 residues. V was clipped by 4 bases and J by 0 bases, with 11 bases between them. CDR1 and CDR2 from the germline V gene are SGDLS and YYNGEE. The CDR3 spells CASSKSRDSGANVLTF. CDR3 in DNA: TGTGCCAGCAGCAAAAGTCGGGACTCTGGGGCCAACGTCCTGACTTTC.

The V gene is TRBV21-1, the J gene TRBJ2-5; the listed D gene, TRBD2, was not tested against the DNA. TRBV21-1 is a pseudogene. The length of the CDR3 is 16 residues. This CDR3 is CASVWVSLGGQETQYF. CDR3 in DNA: TGTGCCAGCGTGTGGGTGAGTTTGGGCGGGCAAGAGACCCAGTACTTC.

This clone was seen only once. The chain recombines TRBV5-1 with TRBJ1-2; TRBD1 is a possible D gene (6 bases). This CDR3 has 14 amino acids. Germline CDR1 is SGHRS and CDR2 is YFSETQ. Deletions cut 4 bases from V and 5 bases from J, with 15 bases between. The CDR3 region is CASSPSGQSYGYTF. The CDR3, as DNA: TGCGCCAGCAGCCCGAGCGGACAGTCTTATGGCTACACCTTC. Combining the CDR3 with reference TRBV5-1 and TRBJ1-2 gives the whole variable domain KAGVTQTPRYLIKTRGQQVTLSCSPISGHRSVSWYQQTPGQGLQFLFEYFSETQRNKGNFPGRFSGRQFSNSRSEMNVSTLELGDSALYLCASSPSGQSYGYTFGSGTRLTVV.

The chain recombines TRBV5-1 with TRBJ1-1, with 10 positions matching TRBD1. Per germline, CDR1 SGHRS and CDR2 YFSETQ. This CDR3 spans 14 amino acids. With V trimmed by 4 bases and J by 5 bases, 5 bases remained unmatched. CDR3 protein: CASSRTGGETEAFF. In DNA form, the CDR3 reads TGCGCCAGCAGCAGGACAGGGGGTGAGACTGAAGCTTTCTTT. Looking up the rest from reference TRBV5-1 and TRBJ1-1 gives the full variable domain: KAGVTQTPRYLIKTRGQQVTLSCSPISGHRSVSWYQQTPGQGLQFLFEYFSETQRNKGNFPGRFSGRQFSNSRSEMNVSTLELGDSALYLCASSRTGGETEAFFGQGTRLTVV.

V usage is TRBV4-3 and J usage is TRBJ1-1; tentative D call: TRBD1 (6 bases). Trimming removed 5 bases at V and 5 bases at J, with 15 bases between. Germline CDR1 LGHNA, CDR2 YSLEER. The CDR3 covers 14 residues. The CDR3 loop is CASSFGGARTEAFF. CDR3 nucleotide sequence: TGCGCCAGCAGCTTCGGGGGGGCCAGAACTGAAGCTTTCTTT.

The V and J genes are TRBV19 and TRBJ2-1, with D possibly matching TRBD2 (6 bases). The CDR3 runs 13 residues. V lost 7 bases to trimming and J lost 9 bases, with 16 bases between them. The germline CDR1 and CDR2 sequences are LNHDA and SQIVND (reference sequence). CDR3 DNA: TGTGCCAGTATCCCTTTGGGGGGAGCTGAGCAGTTCTTC. Protein sequence: CASIPLGGAEQFF.

The chain is built from TRBV13 and TRBJ2-7; D unresolved. This CDR3 is 12 amino acids long. With 2 bases removed from V and 4 bases from J, the gap between germline ends came to 6 bases. Germline CDR1 and CDR2: PRHDT and FYEKMQ (reference sequence). The CDR3 DNA follows: TGTGCCAGCAGCTTAATCCCGTACGAGCAGTACTTC. This translates into CASSLIPYEQYF. Drawing the rest from reference TRBV13 and TRBJ2-7, the complete variable domain is AAGVIQSPRHLIKEKRETATLKCYPIPRHDTVYWYQQGPGQDPQFLISFYEKMQSDKGSIPDRFSAQQFSDYHSELNMSSLELGDSALYFCASSLIPYEQYFGPGTRLTVT.

The chain uses TRBV5-7 and TRBJ2-2, with 14 nucleotides matching TRBD2. TRBV5-7 is an ORF, and what it does is uncertain. This CDR3 is built from 18 residues. The trim removed 0 bases at V and 6 bases at J, leaving 7 bases unmatched. The CDR3 region is CASSLAGLAGVMAGELFF. CDR3 sequence (DNA): TGTGCCAGCAGCTTGGCGGGACTAGCGGGAGTCATGGCCGGGGAGCTGTTTTTT.

The sample holds one count of this clone. This rearrangement joins TRBV28 to TRBJ2-7; D perhaps matches TRBD2 (6 bases). Trimming cost V 7 bases and J 0 bases, with 19 bases left between them. This CDR3 is built from 16 residues. The germline gives CDR1 MDHEN, CDR2 SYDVKM. CDR3 bases: TGTGCCAGCACCGCGAGAGGTAGCGGCAACTCCTACGAGCAGTACTTC. Translating it yields CASTARGSGNSYEQYF.

This sequence joins TRBV29-1 and TRBJ2-7, with a tentative D call TRBD1 (6 bases). V lost 4 bases and J 1 base, leaving 11 bases between the germline ends. Germline V gives CDR1 SQVTM, CDR2 ANQGSEA. The CDR3 has 13 amino acids. CDR3 sequence (DNA): TGCAGCGTTGGCATGGGGACATCCTACGAGCAGTACTTC. As protein: CSVGMGTSYEQYF.

This rearrangement joins TRBV7-2 to TRBJ1-2; the D gene is possibly TRBD1 (5 bases). The CDR3 is 17 amino acids. Trimming removed 1 base at V and 0 bases at J, with 15 bases between. CDR1 and CDR2 (germline): SGHTA, FQGNSA. In DNA form, the CDR3 reads TGTGCCAGCAGCTTAGGTGGGGGGTGGATTGCTAACTATGGCTACACCTTC. Amino acid sequence: CASSLGGGWIANYGYTF.